This T cell receptor beta chain was identified during a study of identical twins. TCRdb reprocessed the 5' RACE reads via MiXCR and lists one record per CDR3 protein. The sample lists some 660,000 distinct CDR3 sequences, 8.5% to 9% seen once, with 0.8% to 1% in the top ten. This clonotype was detected a few times. The same data also went into a second study, on yellow fever vaccine responses in identical twins.

Sample: PBMCs. This receptor was obtained from a woman younger than 30 in good health.

CDR3 residues: CASSVDQGASYEQYF. Written as DNA, the CDR3 is TGTGCCAGCAGCGTAGACCAGGGGGCCTCCTACGAGCAGTACTTC. This chain uses TRBV9 with TRBJ2-7; 8 nucleotides line up with TRBD1. This CDR3 has 15 amino acids. Germline trimming cut 0 bases from V and 0 bases from J; bases unmatched to any gene: 2. In germline, CDR1 is SGDLS, CDR2 YYNGEE.